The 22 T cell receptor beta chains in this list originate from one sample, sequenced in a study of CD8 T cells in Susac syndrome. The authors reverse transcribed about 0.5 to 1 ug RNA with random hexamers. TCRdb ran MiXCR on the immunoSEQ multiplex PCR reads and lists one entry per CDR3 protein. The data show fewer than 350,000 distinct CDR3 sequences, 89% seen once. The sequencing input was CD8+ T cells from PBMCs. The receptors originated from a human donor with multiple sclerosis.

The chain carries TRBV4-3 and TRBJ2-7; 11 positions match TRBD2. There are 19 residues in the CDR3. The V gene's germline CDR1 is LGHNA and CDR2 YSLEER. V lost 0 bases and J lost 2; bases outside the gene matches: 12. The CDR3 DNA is TGCGCCAGCAGCCAAGATCTAGAACTAGCGGGAGACATCCCCTACGAGCAGTACTTC. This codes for CASSQDLELAGDIPYEQYF.

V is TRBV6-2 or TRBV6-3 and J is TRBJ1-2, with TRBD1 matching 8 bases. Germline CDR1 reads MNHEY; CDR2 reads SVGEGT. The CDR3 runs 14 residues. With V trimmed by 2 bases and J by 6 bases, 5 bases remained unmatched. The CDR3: CASSYLGQGDGYTF. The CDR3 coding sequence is TGTGCCAGCAGTTACCTAGGACAGGGCGATGGCTACACCTTC.

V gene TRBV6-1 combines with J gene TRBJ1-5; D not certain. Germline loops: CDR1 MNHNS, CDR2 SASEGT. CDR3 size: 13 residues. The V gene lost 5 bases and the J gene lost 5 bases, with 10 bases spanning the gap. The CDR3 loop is CASSFSPDQPQHF. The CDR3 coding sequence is TGTGCCAGCAGTTTCAGCCCTGATCAGCCCCAGCATTTT.

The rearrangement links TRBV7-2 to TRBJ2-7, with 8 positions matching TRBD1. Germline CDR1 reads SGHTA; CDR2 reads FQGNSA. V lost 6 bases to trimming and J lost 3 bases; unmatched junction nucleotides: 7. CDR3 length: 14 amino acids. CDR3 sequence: CASRQPGQDYEQYF. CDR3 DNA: TGTGCCAGCAGACAACCGGGACAGGACTACGAGCAGTACTTC.

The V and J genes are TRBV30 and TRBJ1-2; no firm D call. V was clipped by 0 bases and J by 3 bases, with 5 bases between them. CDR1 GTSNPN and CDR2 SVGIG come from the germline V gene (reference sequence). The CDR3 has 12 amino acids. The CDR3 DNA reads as TGTGCCTGGAGTGTAGACGACTATGGCTACACCTTC. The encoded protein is CAWSVDDYGYTF. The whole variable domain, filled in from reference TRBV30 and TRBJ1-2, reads SQTIHQWPATLVQPVGSPLSLECTVEGTSNPNLYWYRQAAGRGLQLLFYSVGIGQISSEVPQNLSASRPQDRQFILSSKKLLLSDSGFYLCAWSVDDYGYTFGSGTRLTVV.

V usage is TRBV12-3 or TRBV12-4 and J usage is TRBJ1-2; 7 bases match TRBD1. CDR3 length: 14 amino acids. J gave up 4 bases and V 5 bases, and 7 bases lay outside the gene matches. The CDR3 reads CASSPTTGPYGYTF. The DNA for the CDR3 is TGTGCCAGCAGTCCTACGACAGGGCCCTATGGCTACACCTTC.

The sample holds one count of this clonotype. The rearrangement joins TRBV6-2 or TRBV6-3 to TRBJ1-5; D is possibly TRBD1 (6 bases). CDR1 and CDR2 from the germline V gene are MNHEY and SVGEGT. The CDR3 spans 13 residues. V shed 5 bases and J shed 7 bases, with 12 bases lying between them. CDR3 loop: CASSRGGSQPQHF. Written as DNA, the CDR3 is TGTGCCAGCAGTAGGGGGGGGAGCCAGCCCCAGCATTTT.

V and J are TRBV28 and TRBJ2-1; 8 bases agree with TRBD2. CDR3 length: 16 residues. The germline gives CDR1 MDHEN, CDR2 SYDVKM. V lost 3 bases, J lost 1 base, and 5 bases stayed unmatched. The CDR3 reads CASSFSASGSYNEQFF. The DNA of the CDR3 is TGTGCCAGCAGTTTCTCGGCTAGCGGGTCCTACAATGAGCAGTTCTTC.

In DNA, the CDR3 is TGTGCCAGCAGTTCTACCTTGGACAGAAACAATGAGCAGTTCTTC. Protein sequence: CASSSTLDRNNEQFF. The chain has TRBV28 and TRBJ2-1; D perhaps matches TRBD1 (6 bases). The V gene lost 4 bases and the J gene lost 5 bases, with 15 bases spanning the gap. Germline CDR1 reads MDHEN; CDR2 reads SYDVKM. There are 15 residues in the CDR3.

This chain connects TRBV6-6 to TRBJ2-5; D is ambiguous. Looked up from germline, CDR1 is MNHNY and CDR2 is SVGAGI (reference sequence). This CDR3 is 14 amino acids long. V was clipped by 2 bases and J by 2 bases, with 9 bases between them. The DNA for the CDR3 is TGTGCCAGCAGTTACGGGCCAGTTCAAGAGACCCAGTACTTC. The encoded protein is CASSYGPVQETQYF.

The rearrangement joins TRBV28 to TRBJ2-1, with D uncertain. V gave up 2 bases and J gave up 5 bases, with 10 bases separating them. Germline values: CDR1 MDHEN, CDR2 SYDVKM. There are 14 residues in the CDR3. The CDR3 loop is CASSLRDRDNEQFF. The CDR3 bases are TGTGCCAGCAGTTTACGAGACCGCGACAATGAGCAGTTCTTC.

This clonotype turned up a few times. The CDR3 loop is CASSQDRTRGADTQYF. For the CDR3, the DNA is TGTGCCAGCAGCCAAGATAGGACTAGGGGCGCAGATACGCAGTATTTT. This sequence joins TRBV4-2 and TRBJ2-3; 7 bases are a match to TRBD2. The CDR3 covers 16 residues. Germline assignment: CDR1 LGHNA and CDR2 YNFKEQ. V trimming: 0 bases; J trimming: 4 bases; junction bases outside the gene matches: 7.

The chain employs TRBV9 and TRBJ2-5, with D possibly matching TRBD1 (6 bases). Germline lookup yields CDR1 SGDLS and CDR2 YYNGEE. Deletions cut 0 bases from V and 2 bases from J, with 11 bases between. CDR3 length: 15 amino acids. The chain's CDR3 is CASSVGPGVQETQYF. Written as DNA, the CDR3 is TGTGCCAGCAGCGTAGGGCCAGGGGTTCAAGAGACCCAGTACTTC.

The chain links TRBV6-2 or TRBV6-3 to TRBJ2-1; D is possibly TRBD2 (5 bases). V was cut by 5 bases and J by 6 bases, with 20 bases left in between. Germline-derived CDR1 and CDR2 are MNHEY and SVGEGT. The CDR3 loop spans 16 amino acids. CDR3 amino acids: CASSATTASGINEQFF. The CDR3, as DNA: TGTGCCAGCAGTGCCACCACGGCCTCGGGGATCAATGAGCAGTTCTTC.

The CDR3 nucleotides read TGCAGCGTTGTTTTGGGCGAGCAGTACTTC. This codes for CSVVLGEQYF. The chain uses TRBV29-1 and TRBJ2-7; D call uncertain. The germline V gene has CDR1 SQVTM and CDR2 ANQGSEA. The CDR3 totals 10 residues. V lost 4 bases and J 6 bases, leaving 7 bases between the germline ends.

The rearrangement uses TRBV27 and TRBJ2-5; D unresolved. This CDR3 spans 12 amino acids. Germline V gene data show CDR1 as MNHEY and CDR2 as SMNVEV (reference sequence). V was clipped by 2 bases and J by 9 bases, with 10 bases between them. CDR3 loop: CASSLGEGPQYF. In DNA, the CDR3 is TGTGCCAGCAGTTTAGGGGAAGGGCCCCAGTACTTC.

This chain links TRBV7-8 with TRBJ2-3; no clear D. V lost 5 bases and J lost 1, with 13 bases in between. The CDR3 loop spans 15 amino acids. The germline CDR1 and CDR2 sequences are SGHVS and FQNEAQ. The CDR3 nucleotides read TGTGCCAGCAGCCTACTGCGGCTTCGCACAGATACGCAGTATTTT. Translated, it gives CASSLLRLRTDTQYF.

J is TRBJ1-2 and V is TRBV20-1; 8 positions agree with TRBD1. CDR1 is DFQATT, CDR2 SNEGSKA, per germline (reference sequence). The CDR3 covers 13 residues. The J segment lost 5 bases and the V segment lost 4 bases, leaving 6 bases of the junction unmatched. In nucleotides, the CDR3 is TGCAGTGCTAAGACAGGGGTGGGGTATGGCTACACCTTC. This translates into CSAKTGVGYGYTF.

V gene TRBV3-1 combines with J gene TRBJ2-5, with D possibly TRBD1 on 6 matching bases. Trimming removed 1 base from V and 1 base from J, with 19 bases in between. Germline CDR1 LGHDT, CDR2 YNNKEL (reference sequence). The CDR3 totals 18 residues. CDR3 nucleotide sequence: TGTGCCAGCAGCCAAGGTGGGGGCGGGCTTAGCCTCCAAGAGACCCAGTACTTC. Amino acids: CASSQGGGGLSLQETQYF.

CDR3 sequence reads: CASSETGKETQYF. The CDR3 region has the DNA TGTGCCAGCAGTGAGACCGGGAAAGAGACCCAGTACTTC. The V and J genes are TRBV2 and TRBJ2-5; tentative D call: TRBD2 (5 bases). The germline V gene encodes CDR1 SNHLY and CDR2 FYNNEI. The CDR3 length is 13 residues. V was trimmed by 3 bases and J by 3 bases, leaving 8 bases between them.

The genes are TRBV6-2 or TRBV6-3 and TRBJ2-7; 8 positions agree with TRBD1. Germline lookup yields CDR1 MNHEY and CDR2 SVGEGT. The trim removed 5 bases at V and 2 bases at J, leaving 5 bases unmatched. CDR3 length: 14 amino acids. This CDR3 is CASSRTGSAYEQYF. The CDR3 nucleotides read TGTGCCAGCAGTCGGACAGGGTCAGCCTACGAGCAGTACTTC.

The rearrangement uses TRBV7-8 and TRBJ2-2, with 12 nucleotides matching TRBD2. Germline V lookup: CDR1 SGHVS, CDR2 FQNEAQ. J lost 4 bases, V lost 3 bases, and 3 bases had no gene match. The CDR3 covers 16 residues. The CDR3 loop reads CASSFRLAGVTGELFF. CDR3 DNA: TGTGCCAGCAGCTTCAGACTAGCGGGAGTCACCGGGGAGCTGTTTTTT. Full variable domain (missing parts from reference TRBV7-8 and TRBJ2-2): GAGVSQSPRYKVAKRGQDVALRCDPISGHVSLFWYQQALGQGPEFLTYFQNEAQLDKSGLPSDRFFAERPEGSVSTLKIQRTQQEDSAVYLCASSFRLAGVTGELFFGEGSRLTVL.